The source of this T cell receptor beta chain is a study of healthy donors' naive CD4 and CD8 T cells. The study, taken as a whole, reports: The study did not address homeostatic proliferation effects in naive T cells. CDR3 charge plus V and J genes appeared to account for about 13% of CD4/CD8 variance.

Germline V lookup: CDR1 SQVTM, CDR2 ANQGSEA. This CDR3 contains 13 residues. The V gene lost 3 bases and the J gene lost 0 bases, with 6 bases spanning the gap. Each TCR library used about 500 ng of total RNA and a linear amplification protocol. Each CDR3 protein is one row after TCRdb ran MiXCR on the reads. This table has 200,000 or so distinct CDR3 sequences, about 70% appearing once. CD4+CD8-CD45RO-CD45RA+ cells were naive CD4+; CD8+CD4-CD45RA+CD27bright cells were naive CD8+. This clonotype was seen a handful of times. What it binds is unknown. This TCR came from a pool of human donors in good health; the sample pools cells from several healthy donors. Sample: naive CD4+ and CD8+ T cells sorted from blood, pooled from several donors. The chain uses TRBV29-1 and TRBJ2-1, with D hard to call. The CDR3 nucleotides read TGCAGCGTTGAGGAGAGCTCCTACAATGAGCAGTTCTTC. Residues: CSVEESSYNEQFF.